A single sample gave rise to the 15 T cell receptor beta chains below, sequenced in a study of T-cell reconstitution after alpha-beta-depleted transplantation in children. Unique molecular identifiers were incorporated during preparation of the TCRbeta library. One entry per CDR3 protein, called by TCRdb with MiXCR from the PCR reads. The sample lists just under 550,000 distinct CDR3 sequences, 15% to 20% occurring once. The sample was PBMCs from the stem cell graft donor, taken from the stem cell graft. These receptors were collected from a human donor who donated a stem cell graft to a child with acute lymphoblastic leukemia.

This clonotype was seen a few times. The chain is built from TRBV5-6 and TRBJ2-7; D remains unclear. CDR3 length: 12 residues. Deletions cut 1 base from V and 7 bases from J, with 9 bases between. Germline CDR1 reads SGHDT; CDR2 reads YYEEEE. The CDR3 region is CASSLLTVEQYF. The CDR3 DNA is TGTGCCAGCAGCTTGCTAACCGTGGAGCAGTACTTC.

J is TRBJ2-4 and V is TRBV5-1; D gene uncertain. CDR1 and CDR2 from the germline V gene are SGHRS and YFSETQ. V lost 4 bases, J lost 8 bases, and 13 bases lay in between. The CDR3 is 13 amino acids. The CDR3 DNA reads TGCGCCAGCAGCCCCGGCAGCGTGGACATTCAGTACTTC. Translation: CASSPGSVDIQYF.

This chain uses TRBV5-1 with TRBJ1-1; 7 bases are shared with TRBD1. The V segment lost 4 bases and the J segment 4 bases; nucleotides outside the gene matches: 7. CDR1 and CDR2 from the germline V gene are SGHRS and YFSETQ. The CDR3 runs 14 residues. The CDR3 DNA reads as TGCGCCAGCAGCCTAACCGGGACAGCCACTGAAGCTTTCTTT. Translation: CASSLTGTATEAFF.

This clonotype was detected only a few times. V and J are TRBV5-1 and TRBJ2-1; 12 nucleotides align to TRBD1. J lost 2 bases, V lost 3 bases, and 6 bases had no gene match. Germline CDR1 SGHRS, CDR2 YFSETQ. The CDR3 sequence is 17 residues long. In nucleotides, the CDR3 is TGCGCCAGCAGCTCCCCTAGGGACAGGGGGCCCTACAATGAGCAGTTCTTC. This gives the protein CASSSPRDRGPYNEQFF. The complete variable domain, with remaining parts taken from reference TRBV5-1 and TRBJ2-1, reads KAGVTQTPRYLIKTRGQQVTLSCSPISGHRSVSWYQQTPGQGLQFLFEYFSETQRNKGNFPGRFSGRQFSNSRSEMNVSTLELGDSALYLCASSSPRDRGPYNEQFFGPGTRLTVL.

This chain joins TRBV7-9 and TRBJ1-1; no firm D call. This CDR3 is built from 14 residues. V dropped 3 bases and J dropped 2 bases, with 10 bases sitting between them. CDR1 is SEHNR, CDR2 FQNEAQ, per germline (reference sequence). DNA for the CDR3: TGTGCCAGCAGCTTTCCAGAGCCTAACACTGAAGCTTTCTTT. This gives the protein CASSFPEPNTEAFF.

The chain couples TRBV5-1 to TRBJ2-5, with 7 bases matching TRBD1. V lost 4 bases, J lost 5 bases, and 5 bases stayed unmatched. Germline values: CDR1 SGHRS, CDR2 YFSETQ. The CDR3 length is 13 residues. The CDR3 DNA follows: TGCGCCAGCAGCGAGACAGGGCACGAGACCCAGTACTTC. Translation: CASSETGHETQYF.

This chain links TRBV12-3 or TRBV12-4 with TRBJ2-1, with D maybe TRBD1 (5 bases). V lost 2 bases, J lost 2 bases, and 16 bases lay in between. This CDR3 is built from 17 residues. The CDR3 spells CASSLRGSLVTYNEQFF. DNA of the CDR3: TGTGCCAGCAGTTTAAGGGGTAGCCTAGTCACCTACAATGAGCAGTTCTTC.

This clonotype was observed a handful of times. The chain has TRBV20-1 and TRBJ2-3, with D perhaps matching TRBD1 (5 bases). Germline loops: CDR1 DFQATT, CDR2 SNEGSKA (reference sequence). The CDR3 extends over 13 amino acids. V dropped 5 bases and J dropped 4 bases, with 13 bases sitting between them. The CDR3 region is CSAGAAEPDTQYF. The CDR3 DNA reads TGCAGTGCTGGGGCGGCGGAGCCAGATACGCAGTATTTT.

The sample holds a few counts of this clonotype. This chain links TRBV18 with TRBJ2-3; D is uncertain. Germline CDR1 reads KGHSH; CDR2 reads LQKENI. The CDR3 length is 16 residues. V shed 3 bases and J shed 3 bases, with 16 bases lying between them. CDR3 in DNA: TGTGCCAGCTCACCGACCACGCTCTTTCCGACAGATACGCAGTATTTT. It translates to CASSPTTLFPTDTQYF. The full variable domain, with the rest looked up from reference TRBV18 and TRBJ2-3, is NAGVMQNPRHLVRRRGQEARLRCSPMKGHSHVYWYRQLPEEGLKFMVYLQKENIIDESGMPKERFSAEFPKEGPSILRIQQVVRGDSAAYFCASSPTTLFPTDTQYFGPGTRLTVL.

This clonotype was seen only a few times. The rearrangement uses TRBV27 and TRBJ1-2, with D possibly TRBD1 on 6 matching bases. The germline CDR1 and CDR2 sequences are MNHEY and SMNVEV (reference sequence). Trimming stripped 0 bases from V and 6 bases from J, with 8 bases between. The CDR3 has 13 residues. CDR3 bases: TGTGCCAGCAGTTTATCAGCAGGGGATGGCTACACCTTC. Translated, it gives CASSLSAGDGYTF.

Details on this clonotype: A single base separates this from a much larger clone, so it may be a read error. The chain links TRBV9 to TRBJ2-2; D gene uncertain. CDR1 and CDR2 from the germline V gene are SGDLS and YYNGEE. Trimming removed 3 bases at V and 0 bases at J, with 3 bases between. This CDR3 contains 13 residues. The CDR3 loop reads CASSAPNTGELFF. CDR3 sequence (DNA): TGTGCCAGCAGCGCCCCGAACACCGGGGAGCTGTTTTTT.

This chain uses TRBV12-3 or TRBV12-4 with TRBJ2-1; 8 nucleotides agree with TRBD1. The junction had 6 bases not matched to a gene; V was cut back by 3 bases and J by 5 bases. CDR3 size: 15 residues. CDR3 bases: TGTGCCAGCAGTTTTCCAGGACAGGGCCACAATGAGCAGTTCTTC. Its protein is CASSFPGQGHNEQFF.

CDR3 in DNA: TGTGCCAGTAGTATTCGGCCAGGGGGCGAGCAGTACTTC. Protein sequence: CASSIRPGGEQYF. This chain joins TRBV19 and TRBJ2-7; 7 bases align to TRBD1. The V segment lost 3 bases and the J segment 6 bases; nucleotides outside the gene matches: 5. Germline values: CDR1 LNHDA, CDR2 SQIVND (reference sequence). The CDR3 covers 13 residues.

This clonotype was picked up a small number of times. V is TRBV12-3 or TRBV12-4 and J is TRBJ1-1, with 9 bases that match TRBD1. The CDR3 sequence is 15 residues long. Germline trimming cut 5 bases from V and 7 bases from J; bases unmatched to any gene: 11. The CDR3 spells CASSPGTGTPYEAFF. CDR3 DNA: TGTGCCAGCAGTCCCGGGACAGGGACCCCTTATGAAGCTTTCTTT.

This clonotype was counted many times. The rearrangement joins TRBV12-3 or TRBV12-4 to TRBJ1-1; D unresolved. The V end lost 5 bases, the J end lost 4 bases, and 5 bases lay between the germline ends. The CDR3 consists of 11 residues. CDR3 residues: CASSRSTEAFF. In DNA form, the CDR3 reads TGTGCCAGCAGTAGGTCCACTGAAGCTTTCTTT.